One TCR beta chain is described in this entry. Antigen: not known. This record comes from a study of cytotoxic CD8 clonotypes in ibrutinib-treated CLL. On the study more broadly: Response was recorded as partial in about 24 patients and complete in 2; at median roughly 73 months, about 14 remained remitted and around 12 had progressed.

Study results and caveats: Upon ibrutinib response clonality rose, and upon progression it fell back toward baseline.

Some clones are missing from TCRdb's copy, which holds only in-frame ones; the method was immunoSEQ multiplex PCR. This sample has some 140,000 clones; around 84% occur once, and the top ten carry about 3.5%. CDR1 MGHRA and CDR2 YSYEKL come from the germline V gene. CDR3 length: 13 amino acids. Trimming pared 2 bases from V and 5 bases from J, leaving 9 bases between. The sequence came from a human donor with chronic lymphocytic leukemia. This specimen consisted of PBMCs, obtained after 24 months of ibrutinib treatment. The chain employs TRBV4-1 and TRBJ2-5; TRBD2 might be the D (5 bases). The CDR3, as DNA: TGCGCCAGCAGCCAATGGGGAGTGGAGACCCAGTACTTC. Its translation is CASSQWGVETQYF.